These 18 T cell receptor beta chains share one sample of origin, sequenced in a study of shared clonotypes between healthy human individuals. Here immunoSEQ multiplex PCR was the method, and the copy in TCRdb shows in-frame clones only, minus some. Altogether around 1.1 million clones are present, 70% to 85% being singletons, with the ten largest covering more than 0.85%. Material for sequencing was memory CD4+ T cells from PBMCs. Subset noted: CD45RA-negative fraction. The receptors here all came from a man aged 18 to 29 in good health. Some clones in this sample may be carry-over from other donors' samples.

CDR3 sequence: CASSLKGTVGDNGYTF. For the CDR3, the DNA is TGTGCCAGCAGTTTAAAAGGGACTGTCGGGGATAATGGCTACACCTTC. V usage is TRBV27 and J usage is TRBJ1-2, with D perhaps matching TRBD1 (5 bases). CDR1 and CDR2 (germline): MNHEY, SMNVEV (reference sequence). The V end lost 2 bases, the J end lost 6 bases, and 19 bases lay between the germline ends. The CDR3 extends over 16 amino acids.

For the CDR3, the DNA is TGTGCCAGCTCACCCACACAGAACGGTCTAGCGGGAGAAGGGGAGCTGTTTTTT. Its protein product is CASSPTQNGLAGEGELFF. The J gene is TRBJ2-2, the V gene TRBV18, with 10 bases lining up with TRBD2. The CDR3 is 18 amino acids. Trimming at V came to 3 bases and at J to 8 bases, leaving 15 bases not matched to a gene. Germline V gene data show CDR1 as KGHSH and CDR2 as LQKENI.

The chain uses TRBV7-3 and TRBJ2-2; either TRBD1 or TRBD2 may fit D (8 bases each). The germline gives CDR1 SGHTA, CDR2 FQGTGA. This CDR3 has 21 amino acids. V was pared by 5 bases and J by 6 bases, with 34 bases between. CDR3 coding DNA: TGTGCCAGCAGCCCTCTTTGGTTAGGACAGGGAGCGGGAGTTTATTCCGGGGAGCTGTTTTTT. Its translation: CASSPLWLGQGAGVYSGELFF.

The chain couples TRBV12-5 to TRBJ1-1, with no clear D. The V end lost 2 bases, the J end lost 1 base, and 17 bases lay between the germline ends. The CDR3 length is 17 residues. The germline CDR1 and CDR2 sequences are LGHNT and FRNRAP. The CDR3 region is CASGLFLNRETNTEAFF. The CDR3 DNA reads TGTGCTAGTGGTTTGTTCCTAAACCGGGAGACGAACACTGAAGCTTTCTTT. The full variable domain, with the rest looked up from reference TRBV12-5 and TRBJ1-1, is DARVTQTPRHKVTEMGQEVTMRCQPILGHNTVFWYRQTMMQGLELLAYFRNRAPLDDSGMPKDRFSAEMPDATLATLKIQPSEPRDSAVYFCASGLFLNRETNTEAFFGQGTRLTVV.

This rearrangement joins TRBV27 to TRBJ1-2; 7 nucleotides line up with TRBD1. The junction had 3 bases not matched to a gene; V was cut back by 0 bases and J by 8 bases. The germline V gene has CDR1 MNHEY and CDR2 SMNVEV (reference sequence). CDR3 length: 13 residues. The CDR3 coding sequence is TGTGCCAGCAGTTTATCGTCGACAGGGGGCTACACCTTC. This translates into CASSLSSTGGYTF.

The J gene is TRBJ1-1, the V gene TRBV9; D may be TRBD1 (5 bases). Germline V gene data show CDR1 as SGDLS and CDR2 as YYNGEE. This CDR3 is built from 13 residues. V was trimmed by 0 bases and J by 6 bases, leaving 9 bases between them. CDR3 nucleotides: TGTGCCAGCAGCGTAGACCAGGGAGCTGAAGCTTTCTTT. The encoded protein is CASSVDQGAEAFF.

The DNA of the CDR3 is TGTGCCAGCAGCTTAAAGACAAGTTCTAATGAAAAACTGTTTTTT. This sequence encodes CASSLKTSSNEKLFF. The chain uses TRBV7-9 and TRBJ1-4; unclear D gene. Germline CDR1 is SEHNR and CDR2 is FQNEAQ (reference sequence). CDR3 length: 15 residues. With 2 bases removed from V and 3 bases from J, the gap between germline ends came to 10 bases. Full variable domain (outside the CDR3, taken from reference TRBV7-9 and TRBJ1-4): DTGVSQNPRHKITKRGQNVTFRCDPISEHNRLYWYRQTLGQGPEFLTYFQNEAQLEKSRLLSDRFSAERPKGSFSTLEIQRTEQGDSAMYLCASSLKTSSNEKLFFGSGTQLSVL.

The chain employs TRBV28 and TRBJ1-1, with D tentatively TRBD1 (5 bases). The CDR3 runs 15 residues. CDR1 MDHEN and CDR2 SYDVKM come from the germline V gene. With 5 bases removed from V and 1 base from J, the gap between germline ends came to 14 bases. The CDR3 protein is CASSRGQGANTEAFF. CDR3 sequence (DNA): TGTGCCAGCAGTAGAGGGCAGGGCGCGAACACTGAAGCTTTCTTT.

Comments on this clone: The sample holds other DNA sequences that translate to the same CDR3. The chain links TRBV4-1 to TRBJ1-4; D is perhaps TRBD1 (5 bases). The germline V gene encodes CDR1 MGHRA and CDR2 YSYEKL. CDR3 length: 12 residues. The germline V and J ends were trimmed by 3 bases and 8 bases, with 7 bases remaining between them. This chain's CDR3 is CASSQRDEKLFF. The CDR3 DNA reads TGCGCCAGCAGCCAGCGGGACGAAAAACTGTTTTTT.

This clone was counted once. This same CDR3 is encoded by further DNA sequences in the sample. V gene TRBV5-1 combines with J gene TRBJ2-5; D is possibly TRBD1 or TRBD2 (5 bases each). The CDR3 totals 14 residues. The germline V gene has CDR1 SGHRS and CDR2 YFSETQ. With 0 bases removed from V and 0 bases from J, the gap between germline ends came to 6 bases. CDR3 loop: CASSLGGNQETQYF. Here the CDR3 DNA reads TGCGCCAGCAGCTTGGGGGGGAACCAAGAGACCCAGTACTTC.

Comment on this clone: This may be a read error: a much more frequent sequence differs by one nucleotide. The J gene is TRBJ2-3, the V gene TRBV7-3; D is unclear. In germline, CDR1 is SGHTA, CDR2 FQGTGA. The ends were cut back, 4 bases at V and 2 bases at J, with 1 base in the middle. The CDR3 has 11 residues. The CDR3, as DNA: TGTGCCAGCAGCTCCACAGATACGCAGTATTTT. Translating gives CASSSTDTQYF.

The gene calls are TRBV5-6 and TRBJ1-4; no firm D call. Trimming left V 4 bases short and J 0 bases short, with 7 bases between. The CDR3 totals 14 residues. Germline assignment: CDR1 SGHDT and CDR2 YYEEEE. The CDR3 DNA reads TGTGCCAGCAGCCAACAAGCAACTAATGAAAAACTGTTTTTT. It specifies CASSQQATNEKLFF.

In regard to this clone: The sample holds other DNA sequences that translate to the same CDR3. The chain has TRBV7-2 and TRBJ1-5; D is unresolved. V was trimmed by 3 bases and J by 4 bases, leaving 7 bases between them. The CDR3 consists of 13 residues. Germline assignment: CDR1 SGHTA and CDR2 FQGNSA. CDR3 protein: CASSFGPNQPQHF. CDR3 nucleotides: TGTGCCAGCAGCTTCGGGCCAAATCAGCCCCAGCATTTT.

As concerns this clone: Other nucleotide sequences from this sample produce the same CDR3. This chain joins TRBV28 and TRBJ2-7; D possibly uses TRBD1 or TRBD2 (5 bases each). The CDR3 totals 13 residues. Germline-derived CDR1 and CDR2 are MDHEN and SYDVKM. Trimming removed 7 bases at V and 0 bases at J, with 10 bases between. CDR3 nucleotide sequence: TGTGCCAGCACCCCGGGACGCTCCTACGAGCAGTACTTC. Translation: CASTPGRSYEQYF.

The chain has TRBV28 and TRBJ1-2, with 8 bases identical to TRBD1. Germline V gene sequence: CDR1 MDHEN, CDR2 SYDVKM. V shed 3 bases, J shed 5 bases, and the junction held 8 bases outside the gene matches. CDR3 length equals 15 residues. CDR3 protein: CASSFAGTGGYGYTF. In nucleotides, the CDR3 is TGTGCCAGCAGTTTCGCGGGGACAGGAGGATATGGCTACACCTTC.

This clone was observed a single time. The rearrangement joins TRBV11-3 to TRBJ2-5; 10 nucleotides align to TRBD2. Germline values: CDR1 SGHNT, CDR2 YENEEA. V was clipped by 1 base and J by 5 bases; unmatched bases: 7. The CDR3 runs 16 residues. The CDR3 protein is CASSLGLAGVGETQYF. The CDR3 DNA reads TGTGCCAGCAGCTTAGGGCTAGCGGGAGTCGGGGAGACCCAGTACTTC.

J is TRBJ1-3 and V is TRBV7-9, with D tentatively TRBD1 (6 bases). This CDR3 spans 15 amino acids. Germline CDR1 is SEHNR and CDR2 is FQNEAQ (reference sequence). Trimming removed 2 bases from V and 0 bases from J, with 8 bases in between. In nucleotides, the CDR3 is TGTGCCAGCAGCTTAAGAGGGGGCTCTGGAAACACCATATATTTT. Translation: CASSLRGGSGNTIYF.

This clone was counted a single time. The gene calls are TRBV9 and TRBJ2-7; 10 nucleotides agree with TRBD1. The CDR3 has 15 amino acids. Germline loops: CDR1 SGDLS, CDR2 YYNGEE. The ends lost 3 bases at V and 9 bases at J; junction bases unmatched: 12. CDR3 amino acids: CASSEGDRGRGTQYF. The CDR3 DNA follows: TGTGCCAGCAGCGAAGGGGACAGGGGAAGAGGAACGCAGTACTTC.